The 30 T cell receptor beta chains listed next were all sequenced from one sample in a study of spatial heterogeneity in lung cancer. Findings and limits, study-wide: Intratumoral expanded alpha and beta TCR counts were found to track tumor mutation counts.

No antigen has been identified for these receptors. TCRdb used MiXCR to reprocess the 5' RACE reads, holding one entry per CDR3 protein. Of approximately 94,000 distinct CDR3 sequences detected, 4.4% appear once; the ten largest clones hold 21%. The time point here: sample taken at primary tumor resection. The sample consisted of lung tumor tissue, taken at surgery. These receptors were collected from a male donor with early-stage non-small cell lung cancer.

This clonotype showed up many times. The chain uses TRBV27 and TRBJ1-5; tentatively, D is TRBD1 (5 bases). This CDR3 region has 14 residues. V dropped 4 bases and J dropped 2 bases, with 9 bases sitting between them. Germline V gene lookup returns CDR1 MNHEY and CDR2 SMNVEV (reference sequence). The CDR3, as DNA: TGTGCCAGCAGTTCTGGGGCTGGCAATCAGCCCCAGCATTTT. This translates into CASSSGAGNQPQHF.

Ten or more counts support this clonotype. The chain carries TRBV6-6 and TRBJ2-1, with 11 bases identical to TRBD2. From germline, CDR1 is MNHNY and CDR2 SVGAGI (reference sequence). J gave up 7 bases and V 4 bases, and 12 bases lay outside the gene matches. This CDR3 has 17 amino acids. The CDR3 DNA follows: TGTGCCAGCAGTTCGACCCTTAGCGGGAGGGCCGAGAATGAGCAGTTCTTC. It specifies CASSSTLSGRAENEQFF.

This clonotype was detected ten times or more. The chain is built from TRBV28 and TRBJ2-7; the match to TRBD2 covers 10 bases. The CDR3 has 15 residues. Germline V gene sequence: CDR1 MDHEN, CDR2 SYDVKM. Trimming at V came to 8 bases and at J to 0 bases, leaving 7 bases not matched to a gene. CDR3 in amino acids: CASDLQREGSYEQYF. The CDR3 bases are TGTGCCAGCGATCTCCAGCGGGAGGGCTCCTACGAGCAGTACTTC.

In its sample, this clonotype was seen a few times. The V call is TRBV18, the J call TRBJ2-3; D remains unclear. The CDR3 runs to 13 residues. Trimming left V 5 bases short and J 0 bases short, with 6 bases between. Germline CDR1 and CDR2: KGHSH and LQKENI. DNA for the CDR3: TGTGCCAGCTCAAACTCTAGCACAGATACGCAGTATTTT. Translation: CASSNSSTDTQYF.

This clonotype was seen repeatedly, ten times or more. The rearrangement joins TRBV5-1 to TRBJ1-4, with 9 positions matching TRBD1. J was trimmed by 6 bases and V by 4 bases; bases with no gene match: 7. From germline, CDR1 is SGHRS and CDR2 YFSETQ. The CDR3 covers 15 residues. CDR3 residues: CASSRQGQGDEKLFF. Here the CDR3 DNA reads TGCGCCAGCAGCCGCCAGGGACAGGGTGATGAAAAACTGTTTTTT.

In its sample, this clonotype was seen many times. CDR3 coding DNA: TGTGCAGGGGGGGCAGGGGACCAGCCCCAGCATTTT. It codes for CAGGAGDQPQHF. The J gene is TRBJ1-5, the V gene TRBV6-2 or TRBV6-3; tentatively, D is TRBD1 (6 bases). Germline V gives CDR1 MNHEY, CDR2 SVGEGT. The CDR3 sequence is 12 residues long.

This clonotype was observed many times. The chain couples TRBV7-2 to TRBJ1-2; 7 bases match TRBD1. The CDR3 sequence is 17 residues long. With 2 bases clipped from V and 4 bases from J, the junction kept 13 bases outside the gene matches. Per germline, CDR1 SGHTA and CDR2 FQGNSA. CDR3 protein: CASSLTVEAQGIYGYTF. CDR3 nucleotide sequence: TGTGCCAGCAGCTTAACTGTGGAAGCACAGGGGATCTATGGCTACACCTTC.

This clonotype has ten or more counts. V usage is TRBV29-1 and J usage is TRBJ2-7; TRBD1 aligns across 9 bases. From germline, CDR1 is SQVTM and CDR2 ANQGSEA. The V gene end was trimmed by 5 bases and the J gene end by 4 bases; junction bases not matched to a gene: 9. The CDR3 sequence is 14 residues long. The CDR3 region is CSVYDRGFSYEQYF. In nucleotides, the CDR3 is TGCAGCGTTTACGACAGGGGGTTTTCGTACGAGCAGTACTTC.

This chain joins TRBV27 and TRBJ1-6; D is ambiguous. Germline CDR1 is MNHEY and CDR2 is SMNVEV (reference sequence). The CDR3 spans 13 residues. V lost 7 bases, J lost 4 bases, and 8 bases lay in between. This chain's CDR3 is CASTRKYNSPLHF. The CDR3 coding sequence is TGTGCCAGCACCAGGAAGTATAATTCACCCCTCCACTTT.

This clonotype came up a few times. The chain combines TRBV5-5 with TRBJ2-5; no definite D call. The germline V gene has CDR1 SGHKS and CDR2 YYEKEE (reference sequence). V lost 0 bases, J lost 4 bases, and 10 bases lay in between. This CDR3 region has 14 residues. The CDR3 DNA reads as TGTGCCAGCAGCTTGGCGTTGGGTTCAGAGACCCAGTACTTC. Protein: CASSLALGSETQYF.

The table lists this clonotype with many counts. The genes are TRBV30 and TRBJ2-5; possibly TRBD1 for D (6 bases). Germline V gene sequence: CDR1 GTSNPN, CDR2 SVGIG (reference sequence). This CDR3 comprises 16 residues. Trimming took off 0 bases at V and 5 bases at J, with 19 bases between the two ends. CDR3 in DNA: TGTGCCTGGAGTGTGTATGGACAGTTGAGGCGCGAGACCCAGTACTTC. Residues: CAWSVYGQLRRETQYF. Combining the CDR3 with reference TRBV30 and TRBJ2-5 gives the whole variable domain SQTIHQWPATLVQPVGSPLSLECTVEGTSNPNLYWYRQAAGRGLQLLFYSVGIGQISSEVPQNLSASRPQDRQFILSSKKLLLSDSGFYLCAWSVYGQLRRETQYFGPGTRLLVL.

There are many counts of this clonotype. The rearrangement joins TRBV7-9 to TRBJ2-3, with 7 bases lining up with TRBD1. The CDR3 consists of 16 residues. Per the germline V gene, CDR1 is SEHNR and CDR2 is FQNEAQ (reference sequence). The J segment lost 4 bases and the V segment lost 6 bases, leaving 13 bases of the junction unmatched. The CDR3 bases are TGTGCCAGCAGGTTACCCAGGGGGAAAGGTGCAGATACGCAGTATTTT. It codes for CASRLPRGKGADTQYF.

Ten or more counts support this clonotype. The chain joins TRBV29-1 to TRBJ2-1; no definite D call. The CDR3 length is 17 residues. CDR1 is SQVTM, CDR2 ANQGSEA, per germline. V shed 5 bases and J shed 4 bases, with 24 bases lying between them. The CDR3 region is CSVRKQADAQAYNEQFF. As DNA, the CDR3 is TGCAGCGTTCGTAAGCAGGCGGACGCACAAGCGTACAATGAGCAGTTCTTC.

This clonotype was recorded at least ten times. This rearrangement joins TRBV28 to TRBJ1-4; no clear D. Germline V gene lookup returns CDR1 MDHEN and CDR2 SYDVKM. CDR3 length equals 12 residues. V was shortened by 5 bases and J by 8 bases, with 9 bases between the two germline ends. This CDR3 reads CASSPRGEKLFF. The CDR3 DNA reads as TGTGCCAGCAGTCCCCGGGGAGAAAAACTGTTTTTT.

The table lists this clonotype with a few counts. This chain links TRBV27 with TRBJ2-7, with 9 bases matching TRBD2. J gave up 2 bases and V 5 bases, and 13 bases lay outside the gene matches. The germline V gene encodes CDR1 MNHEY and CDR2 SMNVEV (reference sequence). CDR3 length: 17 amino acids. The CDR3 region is CASSPTGPAGGPYEQYF. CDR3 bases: TGTGCCAGCAGTCCAACGGGGCCAGCGGGAGGCCCCTACGAGCAGTACTTC.

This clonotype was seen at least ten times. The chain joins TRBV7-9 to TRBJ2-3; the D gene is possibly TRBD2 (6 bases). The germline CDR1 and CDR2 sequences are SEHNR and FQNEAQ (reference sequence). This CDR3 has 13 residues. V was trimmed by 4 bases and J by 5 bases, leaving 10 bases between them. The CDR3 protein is CASSSEGRDTQYF. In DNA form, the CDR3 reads TGTGCCAGCAGCTCGGAGGGACGAGATACGCAGTATTTT. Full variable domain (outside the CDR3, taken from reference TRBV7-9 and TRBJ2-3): DTGVSQNPRHKITKRGQNVTFRCDPISEHNRLYWYRQTLGQGPEFLTYFQNEAQLEKSRLLSDRFSAERPKGSFSTLEIQRTEQGDSAMYLCASSSEGRDTQYFGPGTRLTVL.

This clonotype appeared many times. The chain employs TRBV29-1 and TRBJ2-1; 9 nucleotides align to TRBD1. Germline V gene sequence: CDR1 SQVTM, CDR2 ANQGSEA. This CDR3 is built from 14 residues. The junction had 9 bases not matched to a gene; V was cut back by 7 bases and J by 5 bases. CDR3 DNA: TGCAGCGCCACCCGGGACAGGGCGGACAATGAGCAGTTCTTC. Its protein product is CSATRDRADNEQFF.

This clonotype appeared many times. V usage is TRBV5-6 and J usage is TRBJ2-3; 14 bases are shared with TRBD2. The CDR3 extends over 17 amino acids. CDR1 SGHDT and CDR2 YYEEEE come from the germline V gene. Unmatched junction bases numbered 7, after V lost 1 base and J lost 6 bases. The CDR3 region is CASSLFGTSGSGDTQYF. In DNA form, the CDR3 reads TGTGCCAGCAGCTTGTTCGGGACTAGCGGGAGTGGTGATACGCAGTATTTT.

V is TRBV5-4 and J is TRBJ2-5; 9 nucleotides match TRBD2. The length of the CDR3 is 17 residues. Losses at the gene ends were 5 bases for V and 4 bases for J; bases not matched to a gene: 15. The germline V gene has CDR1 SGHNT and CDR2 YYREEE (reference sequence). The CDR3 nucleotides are TGTGCCAGCAGAACAGGGATGGGCGCGGGAGGGCTAGAGACCCAGTACTTC. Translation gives CASRTGMGAGGLETQYF.

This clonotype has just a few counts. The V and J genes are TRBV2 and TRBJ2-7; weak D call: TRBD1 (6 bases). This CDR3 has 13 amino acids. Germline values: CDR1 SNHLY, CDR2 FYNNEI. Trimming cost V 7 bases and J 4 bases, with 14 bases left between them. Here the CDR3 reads CASIPGEKYEQYF. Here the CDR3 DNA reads TGTGCCAGCATCCCAGGGGAAAAGTACGAGCAGTACTTC.

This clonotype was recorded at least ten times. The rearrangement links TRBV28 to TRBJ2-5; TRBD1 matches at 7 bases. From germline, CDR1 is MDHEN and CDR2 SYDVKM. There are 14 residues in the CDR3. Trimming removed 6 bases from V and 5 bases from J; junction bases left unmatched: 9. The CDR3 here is CASRLSGGPETQYF. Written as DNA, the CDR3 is TGTGCCAGCAGACTTTCAGGGGGACCGGAGACCCAGTACTTC.

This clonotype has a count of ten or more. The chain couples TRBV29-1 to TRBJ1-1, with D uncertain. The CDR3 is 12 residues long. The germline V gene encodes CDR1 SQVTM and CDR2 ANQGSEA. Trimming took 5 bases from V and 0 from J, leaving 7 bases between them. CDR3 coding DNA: TGCAGCGTTACGGGCGTGAACACTGAAGCTTTCTTT. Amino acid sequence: CSVTGVNTEAFF.

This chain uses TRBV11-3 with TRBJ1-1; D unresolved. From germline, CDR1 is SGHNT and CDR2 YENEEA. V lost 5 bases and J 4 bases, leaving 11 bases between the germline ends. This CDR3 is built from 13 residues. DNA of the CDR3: TGTGCCAGCAGCCGTCAGACTAGCACTGAAGCTTTCTTT. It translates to CASSRQTSTEAFF.

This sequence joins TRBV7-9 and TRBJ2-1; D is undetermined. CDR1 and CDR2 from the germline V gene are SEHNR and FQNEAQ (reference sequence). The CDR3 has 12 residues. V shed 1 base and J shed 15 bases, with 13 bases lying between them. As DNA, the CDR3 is TGTGCCAGCAGCTTAGGGCCCCGTTCAAGGTTCTTC. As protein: CASSLGPRSRFF.

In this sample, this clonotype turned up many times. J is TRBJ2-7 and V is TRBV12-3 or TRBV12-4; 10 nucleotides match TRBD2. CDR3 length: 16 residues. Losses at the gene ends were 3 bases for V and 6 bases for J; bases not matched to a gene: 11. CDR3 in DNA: TGTGCCAGCAGTTTGGTAGGGTCTAGCGGGGGCACCGAGCAGTACTTC. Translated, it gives CASSLVGSSGGTEQYF.

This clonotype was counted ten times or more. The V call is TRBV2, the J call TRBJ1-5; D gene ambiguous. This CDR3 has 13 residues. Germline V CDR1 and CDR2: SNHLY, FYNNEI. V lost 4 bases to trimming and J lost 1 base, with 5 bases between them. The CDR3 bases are TGTGCCAGCAGTGGTAGAAGCAATCAGCCCCAGCATTTT. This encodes CASSGRSNQPQHF.

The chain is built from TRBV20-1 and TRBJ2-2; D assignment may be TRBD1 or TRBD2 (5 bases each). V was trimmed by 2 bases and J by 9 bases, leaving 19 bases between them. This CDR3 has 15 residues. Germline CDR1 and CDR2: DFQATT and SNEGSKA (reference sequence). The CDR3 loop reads CSARNFRDPPRELFF. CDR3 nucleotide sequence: TGCAGTGCTAGAAATTTCCGGGACCCCCCCCGGGAGCTGTTTTTT.

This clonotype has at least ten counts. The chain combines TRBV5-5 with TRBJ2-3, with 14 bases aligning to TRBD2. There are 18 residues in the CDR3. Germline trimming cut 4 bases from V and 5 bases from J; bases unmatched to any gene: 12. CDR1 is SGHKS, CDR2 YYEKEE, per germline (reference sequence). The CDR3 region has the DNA TGTGCCAGCAGCCCGGAGAGGGGACTAGCGGGAGCTGGAGATACGCAGTATTTT. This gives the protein CASSPERGLAGAGDTQYF.

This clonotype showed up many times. The DNA of the CDR3 is TGTGCCAGCAGCTTTAGCGGGAAAATTAGTAATGAGCAGTTCTTC. It translates to CASSFSGKISNEQFF. The J gene is TRBJ2-1, the V gene TRBV7-2, with 8 bases fitting TRBD2. Germline CDR1 SGHTA, CDR2 FQGNSA. The CDR3 runs 15 residues. V was pared by 3 bases and J by 7 bases, with 8 bases of the junction left unmatched.

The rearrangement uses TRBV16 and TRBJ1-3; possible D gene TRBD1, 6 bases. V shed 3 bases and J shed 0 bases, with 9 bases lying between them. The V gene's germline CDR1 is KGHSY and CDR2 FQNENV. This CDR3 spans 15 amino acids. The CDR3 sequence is CASSQWTASGNTIYF. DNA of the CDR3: TGTGCCAGCAGCCAGTGGACAGCCTCTGGAAACACCATATATTTT.